This TCR beta chain was sequenced during a study of shared clonotypes between healthy human individuals. Trimming took off 5 bases at V and 0 bases at J, with 7 bases between the two ends. CDR3 length: 13 residues. The germline gives CDR1 SEHNR, CDR2 FQNEAQ (reference sequence). Sequencing was performed with immunoSEQ multiplex PCR; in TCRdb, only in-frame clones are kept and a portion is missing. The data contain approximately 500,000 clones, 90% to 96% of them seen just once; the ten biggest clones take up about 0.057%. V usage is TRBV7-9 and J usage is TRBJ1-2, with a possible D match to TRBD1 (5 bases). This clonotype was obtained from a woman aged 25 to 39 in good health. The sample taken for sequencing was naive CD4+ T cells sorted from blood. Subset here: CD45RA+ positively selected. The CDR3 loop is CASSPTANYGYTF. The DNA for the CDR3 is TGTGCCAGCAGCCCGACAGCTAACTATGGCTACACCTTC.